These T cell receptor beta chains were read from a single sample in a study of T cells in Graves' hyperthyroidism and ophthalmopathy. Via MiXCR, TCRdb re-called the multiplex PCR reads, giving one row per CDR3 protein. The sample lists hundreds of thousands of distinct CDR3 sequences, about 15% occurring once. The sample taken for sequencing was blood. The receptor set was obtained from a young man with Graves' ophthalmopathy. Both conserved end residues are part of each CDR3. A D gene is named only where the DNA matches it firmly. The listing skips clone size in some rows; elsewhere it reads once, few, many or a size class.

v_gene	d_gene	abundance	j_gene	CDR3aa	CDR3nt
TRBV4-1	NA	NA	TRBJ2-1	CASSQPFGRRHEQFF	TGCGCCAGCAGCCAGCCTTTCGGGCGTAGGCATGAGCAGTTCTTC
TRBV2	TRBD2	NA	TRBJ2-3	CASSVLAGEANTDTQYF	TGTGCCAGCAGTGTATTAGCGGGGGAGGCTAACACAGATACGCAGTATTTT
TRBV5-6	NA	many	TRBJ2-1	CASSLGTEYNEQFF	TGTGCCAGCAGCTTGGGGACAGAGTACAATGAGCAGTTCTTC
TRBV2	NA	many	TRBJ1-2	CASSEPGDEGYTF	TGTGCCAGCAGTGAGCCAGGGGATGAGGGCTACACCTTC
TRBV4-1	NA	many	TRBJ1-1	CASSQGWGSNTEAFF	TGCGCCAGCAGCCAAGGGTGGGGATCGAACACTGAAGCTTTCTTT
TRBV7-9	TRBD1	few	TRBJ1-5	CASSTGQVSNQPQHF	TGTGCCAGCAGCACCGGACAGGTCAGCAATCAGCCCCAGCATTTT
TRBV12-3/TRBV12-4	NA	many	TRBJ2-1	CASTLGGGGSGNEQFF	TGTGCCAGCACCTTAGGGGGCGGGGGATCGGGCAATGAGCAGTTCTTC
TRBV6-6	NA	NA	TRBJ2-1	CASSYAETQREQFF	TGTGCCAGCAGTTACGCGGAGACTCAGCGGGAGCAGTTCTTC
TRBV27	NA	many	TRBJ1-2	CASSFAEGIGANYGYTF	TGTGCCAGCAGTTTTGCGGAGGGGATTGGGGCTAACTATGGCTACACCTTC
TRBV20-1	NA	many	TRBJ2-1	CSARGESSYNEQFF	TGCAGTGCTAGGGGCGAGAGCTCCTACAATGAGCAGTTCTTC
TRBV7-9	NA	few	TRBJ2-2	CASSLVGLADSTGELFF	TGTGCCAGCAGCTTAGTCGGCTTAGCGGACTCCACCGGGGAGCTGTTTTTT
TRBV5-1	NA	many	TRBJ2-3	CASSLSILTDTQYF	TGCGCCAGCAGCTTGTCTATCCTCACAGATACGCAGTATTTT
TRBV30	NA	many	TRBJ2-5	CAWSGGSARETQYF	TGTGCCTGGAGTGGGGGTAGCGCGCGAGAGACCCAGTACTTC
TRBV6-5	NA	NA	TRBJ1-3	CASSYEGLSSGNTIYF	TGTGCCAGCAGTTACGAGGGCCTAAGCTCTGGAAACACCATATATTTT
TRBV27	NA	few	TRBJ2-7	CASSLCWGKCEQYF	TGTGCCAGCAGTTTGTGCTGGGGAAAGTGCGAGCAGTACTTC
TRBV27	TRBD1	NA	TRBJ2-2	CASSLYNPGTGFSGELFF	TGTGCCAGCAGTTTATATAACCCCGGGACAGGGTTTTCCGGGGAGCTGTTTTTT
TRBV11-1	TRBD1	many	TRBJ2-7	CASSLEDRAGEQYF	TGTGCCAGCAGCTTAGAAGACAGGGCGGGCGAGCAGTACTTC
TRBV19	NA	NA	TRBJ2-2	CASSRGREDSWTGELFF	TGTGCCAGTAGTAGAGGCAGGGAGGACAGTTGGACCGGGGAGCTGTTTTTT
TRBV25-1	NA	NA	TRBJ2-2	CASSEYRDTGELFF	TGTGCCAGCAGTGAATACCGGGACACCGGGGAGCTGTTTTTT
TRBV13	NA	NA	TRBJ2-5	CASSLIGEETQYF	TGTGCCAGCAGCTTAATAGGGGAGGAGACCCAGTACTTC
TRBV12-5	TRBD1	NA	TRBJ1-5	CASGRDRGQPQHF	TGTGCTAGTGGACGGGACAGGGGGCAGCCCCAGCATTTT
TRBV5-1	NA	NA	TRBJ2-7	CASSVNFYEQYF	TGCGCCAGCAGCGTCAATTTTTACGAGCAGTACTTC
TRBV24-1	NA	few	TRBJ2-3	CATSDLVGADTQYF	TGTGCCACCAGTGATTTAGTTGGCGCAGATACGCAGTATTTT
TRBV5-1	NA	many	TRBJ2-3	CASSILGTADTQYF	TGCGCCAGCAGCATCTTAGGGACTGCAGATACGCAGTATTTT
TRBV5-1	TRBD2	few	TRBJ2-3	CASSLTGGGSDTQYF	TGCGCCAGCAGCTTAACGGGCGGGGGTTCAGATACGCAGTATTTT
TRBV10-3	TRBD2	many	TRBJ2-1	CAISESWVSSGSMYEQFF	TGTGCCATCAGTGAGTCCTGGGTCTCTAGCGGGAGTATGTATGAGCAGTTCTTC
TRBV7-9	TRBD2	many	TRBJ2-1	CASSLETSGARNEQFF	TGTGCCAGCAGCTTGGAGACTAGCGGGGCGAGGAATGAGCAGTTCTTC
TRBV20-1	NA	many	TRBJ2-1	CSARGLRTIYNEQFF	TGCAGTGCTAGAGGTTTAAGGACTATCTACAATGAGCAGTTCTTC
TRBV7-3	NA	few	TRBJ1-5	CASAISGGLGQPQHF	TGTGCCAGCGCCATCTCCGGGGGGCTTGGTCAGCCCCAGCATTTT
TRBV12-3/TRBV12-4	NA	few	TRBJ1-1	CASSFYEAEAFF	TGTGCCAGCAGTTTTTATGAGGCTGAAGCTTTCTTT
TRBV5-1	NA	many	TRBJ1-2	CASSLGILNYGYTF	TGCGCCAGCAGCTTGGGCATACTTAACTATGGCTACACCTTC
TRBV7-9	NA	few	TRBJ2-5	CASDDGTQYF	TGTGCCAGCGACGACGGGACCCAGTACTTC
TRBV27	NA	few	TRBJ2-2	CASSLYGSGTGELFF	TGTGCCAGCAGTTTATATGGGAGTGGCACCGGGGAGCTGTTTTTT
TRBV11-1	TRBD2	many	TRBJ2-5	CASSRPGTSGRETQYF	TGTGCCAGCAGTCGACCGGGGACTAGCGGAAGAGAGACCCAGTACTTC
TRBV20-1	NA	NA	TRBJ2-3	CSARGRRGPDTQYF	TGCAGTGCTAGAGGCCGCAGAGGCCCAGATACGCAGTATTTT